This T cell receptor (beta chain) was captured by sequencing in a study of T cells after yellow fever vaccination. TCRdb reprocessed the 5' RACE reads via MiXCR and lists one record per CDR3 protein. This sample has approximately 70,000 distinct CDR3 sequences; under 8% occur once, and the top ten carry more than 35%. This clonotype was picked up many times. Its antigen is unknown. Trimming at V came to 2 bases and at J to 1 base, leaving 1 base not matched to a gene. Germline-derived CDR1 and CDR2 are WSHSY and SAAADI. The CDR3 is 14 amino acids. Study results and caveats: Some clonotypes, a small share, were shared between CD4 and CD8 compartments. Peak timing came faster in the weaker secondary response, day 5 versus 15. From the bulk population, abundant clonotypes could contaminate and appear within FACS-sorted repertoires.

The J gene is TRBJ2-7, the V gene TRBV10-2; TRBD2 matches 8 bases. This receptor was identified in a man in his late teens or twenties who received the YFV17D yellow fever vaccine. The sequences come from CD8+ T cells sorted from PBMCs, collected more than 35 days after the first yellow fever vaccination. The CDR3 reads CASSEVAGSYEQYF. The CDR3 DNA reads as TGCGCCAGCAGTGAGGTAGCGGGGTCCTACGAGCAGTACTTC.